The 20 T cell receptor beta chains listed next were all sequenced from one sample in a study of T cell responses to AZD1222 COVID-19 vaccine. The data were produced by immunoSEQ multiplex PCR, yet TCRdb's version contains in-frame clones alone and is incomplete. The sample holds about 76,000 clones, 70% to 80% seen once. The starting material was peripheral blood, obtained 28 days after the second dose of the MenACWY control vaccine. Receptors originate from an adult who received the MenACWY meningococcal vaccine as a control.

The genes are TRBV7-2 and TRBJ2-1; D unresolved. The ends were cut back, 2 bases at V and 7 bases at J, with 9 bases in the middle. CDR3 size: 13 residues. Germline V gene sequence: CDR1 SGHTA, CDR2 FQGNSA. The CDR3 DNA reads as TGTGCCAGCAGCTTAAACTACGGTAATGAGCAGTTCTTC. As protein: CASSLNYGNEQFF. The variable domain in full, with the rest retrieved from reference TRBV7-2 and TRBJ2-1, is GAGVSQSPSNKVTEKGKDVELRCDPISGHTALYWYRQSLGQGLEFLIYFQGNSAPDKSGLPSDRFSAERTGGSVSTLTIQRTQQEDSAVYLCASSLNYGNEQFFGPGTRLTVL.

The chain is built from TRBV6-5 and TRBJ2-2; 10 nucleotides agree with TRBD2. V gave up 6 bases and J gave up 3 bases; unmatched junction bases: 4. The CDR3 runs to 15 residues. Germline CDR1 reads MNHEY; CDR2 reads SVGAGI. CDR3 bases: TGTGCCAGCAGCCTTCTAGCGGGGGACACCGGGGAGCTGTTTTTT. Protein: CASSLLAGDTGELFF.

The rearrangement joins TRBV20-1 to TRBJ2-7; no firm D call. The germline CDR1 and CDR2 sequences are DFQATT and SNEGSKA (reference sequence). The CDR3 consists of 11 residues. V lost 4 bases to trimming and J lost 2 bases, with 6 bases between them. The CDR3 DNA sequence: TGCAGTGCTAAGGGCCCCTACGAGCAGTACTTC. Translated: CSAKGPYEQYF.

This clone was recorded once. This CDR3 is CASSYGLAGYEQYF. Written as DNA, the CDR3 is TGTGCCAGCAGTTACGGACTAGCGGGTTACGAGCAGTACTTC. The V call is TRBV6-2 or TRBV6-3, the J call TRBJ2-7, with 11 bases identical to TRBD2. Germline V CDR1 and CDR2: MNHEY, SVGEGT. V gave up 2 bases and J gave up 4 bases; unmatched junction bases: 1. This CDR3 has 14 amino acids.

The CDR3 DNA follows: TGCGCCAGCAGTCAATCGAGGGGTCACGAGCAGTACTTC. Translation gives CASSQSRGHEQYF. The V and J genes are TRBV23-1 and TRBJ2-7; D could derive from TRBD1 or TRBD2 (5 bases each). TRBV23-1 is noted as an ORF with a role that remains uncertain. This CDR3 is built from 13 residues. With 0 bases removed from V and 5 bases from J, the gap between germline ends came to 8 bases.

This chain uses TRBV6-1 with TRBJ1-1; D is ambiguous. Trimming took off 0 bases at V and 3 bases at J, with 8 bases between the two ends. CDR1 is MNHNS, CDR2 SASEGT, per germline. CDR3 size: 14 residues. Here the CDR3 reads CASSEAPGDTEAFF. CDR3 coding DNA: TGTGCCAGCAGTGAAGCGCCGGGAGACACTGAAGCTTTCTTT.

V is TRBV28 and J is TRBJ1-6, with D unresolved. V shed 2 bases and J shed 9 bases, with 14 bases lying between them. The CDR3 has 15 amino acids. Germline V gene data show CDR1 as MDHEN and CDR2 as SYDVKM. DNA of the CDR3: TGTGCCAGCAGTTTACCCGGGCCAGATCTTTCACCCCTCCACTTT. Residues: CASSLPGPDLSPLHF.

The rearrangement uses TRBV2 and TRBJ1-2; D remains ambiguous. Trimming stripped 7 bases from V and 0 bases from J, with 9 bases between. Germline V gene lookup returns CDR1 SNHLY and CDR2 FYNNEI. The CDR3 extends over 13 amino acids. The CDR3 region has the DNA TGTGCCAGCATCGGAAATGCTAACTATGGCTACACCTTC. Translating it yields CASIGNANYGYTF.

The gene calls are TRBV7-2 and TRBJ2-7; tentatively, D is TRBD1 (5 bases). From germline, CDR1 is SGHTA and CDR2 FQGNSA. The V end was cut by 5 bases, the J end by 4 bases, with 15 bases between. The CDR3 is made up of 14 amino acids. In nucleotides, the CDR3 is TGTGCCAGCAGCCCAGGGCACCCTCCTTACGAGCAGTACTTC. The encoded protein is CASSPGHPPYEQYF.

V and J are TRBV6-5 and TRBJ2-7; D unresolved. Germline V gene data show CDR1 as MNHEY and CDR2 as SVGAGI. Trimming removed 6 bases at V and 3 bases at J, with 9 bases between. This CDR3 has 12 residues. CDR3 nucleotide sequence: TGTGCCAGCAGCCAAGCCCGCTACGAGCAGTACTTC. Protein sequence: CASSQARYEQYF.

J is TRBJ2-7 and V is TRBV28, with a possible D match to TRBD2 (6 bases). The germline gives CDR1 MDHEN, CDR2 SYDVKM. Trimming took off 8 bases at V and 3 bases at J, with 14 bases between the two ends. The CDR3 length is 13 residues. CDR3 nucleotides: TGTGCCAGCCGGCGGGGCCAGAACTACGAGCAGTACTTC. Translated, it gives CASRRGQNYEQYF.

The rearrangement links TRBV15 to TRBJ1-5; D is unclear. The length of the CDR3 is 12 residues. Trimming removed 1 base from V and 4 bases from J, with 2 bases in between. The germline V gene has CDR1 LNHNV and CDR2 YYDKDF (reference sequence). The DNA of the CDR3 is TGTGCCACCAGCAGAGCTAATCAGCCCCAGCATTTT. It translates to CATSRANQPQHF.

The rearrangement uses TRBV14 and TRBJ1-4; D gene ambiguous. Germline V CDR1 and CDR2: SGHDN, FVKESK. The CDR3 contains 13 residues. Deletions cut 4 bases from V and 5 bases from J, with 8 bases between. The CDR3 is CASSRGINEKLFF. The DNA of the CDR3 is TGTGCCAGCAGCCGGGGAATCAATGAAAAACTGTTTTTT.

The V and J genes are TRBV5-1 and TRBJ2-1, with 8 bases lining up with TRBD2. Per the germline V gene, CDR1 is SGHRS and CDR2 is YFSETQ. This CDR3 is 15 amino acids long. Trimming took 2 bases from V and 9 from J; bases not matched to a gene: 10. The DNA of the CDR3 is TGCGCCAGCAGCTTAGGGGCGGGAGGCGGAGGTGAGCAGTTCTTC. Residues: CASSLGAGGGGEQFF.

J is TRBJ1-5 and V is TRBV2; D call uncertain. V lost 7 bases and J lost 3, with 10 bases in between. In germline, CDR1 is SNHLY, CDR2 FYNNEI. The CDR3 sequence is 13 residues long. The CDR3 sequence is CASKDSYNQPQHF. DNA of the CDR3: TGTGCCAGCAAAGACTCCTACAATCAGCCCCAGCATTTT.

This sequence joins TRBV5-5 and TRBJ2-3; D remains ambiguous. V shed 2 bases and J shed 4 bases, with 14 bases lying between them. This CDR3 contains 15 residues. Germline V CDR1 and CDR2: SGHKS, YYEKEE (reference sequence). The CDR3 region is CASSFGPVAADTQYF. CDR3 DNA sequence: TGTGCCAGCAGCTTCGGCCCCGTGGCAGCAGATACGCAGTATTTT. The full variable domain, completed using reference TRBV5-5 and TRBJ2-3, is DAGVTQSPTHLIKTRGQQVTLRCSPISGHKSVSWYQQVLGQGPQFIFQYYEKEERGRGNFPDRFSARQFPNYSSELNVNALLLGDSALYLCASSFGPVAADTQYFGPGTRLTVL.

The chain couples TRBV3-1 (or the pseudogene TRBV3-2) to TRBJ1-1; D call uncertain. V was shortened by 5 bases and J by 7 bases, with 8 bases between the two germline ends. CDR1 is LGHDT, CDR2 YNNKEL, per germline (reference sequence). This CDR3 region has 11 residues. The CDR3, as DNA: TGTGCCAGCAGCGCCCGGGGTGAAGCTTTCTTT. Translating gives CASSARGEAFF.

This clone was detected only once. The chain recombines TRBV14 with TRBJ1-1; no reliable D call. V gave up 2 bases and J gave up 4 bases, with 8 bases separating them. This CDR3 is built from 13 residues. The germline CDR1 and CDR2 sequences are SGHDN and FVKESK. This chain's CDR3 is CASSQQLGTEAFF. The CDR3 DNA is TGTGCCAGCAGCCAACAGTTAGGCACTGAAGCTTTCTTT.

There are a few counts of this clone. CDR3 residues: CASSQLAGSRRTDTQYF. The CDR3 DNA follows: TGTGCCAGCTCTCAACTAGCGGGGTCGCGCCGCACAGATACGCAGTATTTT. The chain links TRBV18 to TRBJ2-3; 10 nucleotides line up with TRBD2. The CDR3 is 17 amino acids. CDR1 and CDR2 from the germline V gene are KGHSH and LQKENI. V was clipped by 6 bases and J by 1 base; unmatched bases: 10.

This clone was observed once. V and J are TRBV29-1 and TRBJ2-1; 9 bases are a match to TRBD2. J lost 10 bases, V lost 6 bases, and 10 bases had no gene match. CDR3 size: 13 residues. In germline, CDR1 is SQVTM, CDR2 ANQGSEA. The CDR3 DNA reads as TGCAGCGTCCGCGGGAGGGCCATGATGGAGCAGTTCTTC. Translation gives CSVRGRAMMEQFF.